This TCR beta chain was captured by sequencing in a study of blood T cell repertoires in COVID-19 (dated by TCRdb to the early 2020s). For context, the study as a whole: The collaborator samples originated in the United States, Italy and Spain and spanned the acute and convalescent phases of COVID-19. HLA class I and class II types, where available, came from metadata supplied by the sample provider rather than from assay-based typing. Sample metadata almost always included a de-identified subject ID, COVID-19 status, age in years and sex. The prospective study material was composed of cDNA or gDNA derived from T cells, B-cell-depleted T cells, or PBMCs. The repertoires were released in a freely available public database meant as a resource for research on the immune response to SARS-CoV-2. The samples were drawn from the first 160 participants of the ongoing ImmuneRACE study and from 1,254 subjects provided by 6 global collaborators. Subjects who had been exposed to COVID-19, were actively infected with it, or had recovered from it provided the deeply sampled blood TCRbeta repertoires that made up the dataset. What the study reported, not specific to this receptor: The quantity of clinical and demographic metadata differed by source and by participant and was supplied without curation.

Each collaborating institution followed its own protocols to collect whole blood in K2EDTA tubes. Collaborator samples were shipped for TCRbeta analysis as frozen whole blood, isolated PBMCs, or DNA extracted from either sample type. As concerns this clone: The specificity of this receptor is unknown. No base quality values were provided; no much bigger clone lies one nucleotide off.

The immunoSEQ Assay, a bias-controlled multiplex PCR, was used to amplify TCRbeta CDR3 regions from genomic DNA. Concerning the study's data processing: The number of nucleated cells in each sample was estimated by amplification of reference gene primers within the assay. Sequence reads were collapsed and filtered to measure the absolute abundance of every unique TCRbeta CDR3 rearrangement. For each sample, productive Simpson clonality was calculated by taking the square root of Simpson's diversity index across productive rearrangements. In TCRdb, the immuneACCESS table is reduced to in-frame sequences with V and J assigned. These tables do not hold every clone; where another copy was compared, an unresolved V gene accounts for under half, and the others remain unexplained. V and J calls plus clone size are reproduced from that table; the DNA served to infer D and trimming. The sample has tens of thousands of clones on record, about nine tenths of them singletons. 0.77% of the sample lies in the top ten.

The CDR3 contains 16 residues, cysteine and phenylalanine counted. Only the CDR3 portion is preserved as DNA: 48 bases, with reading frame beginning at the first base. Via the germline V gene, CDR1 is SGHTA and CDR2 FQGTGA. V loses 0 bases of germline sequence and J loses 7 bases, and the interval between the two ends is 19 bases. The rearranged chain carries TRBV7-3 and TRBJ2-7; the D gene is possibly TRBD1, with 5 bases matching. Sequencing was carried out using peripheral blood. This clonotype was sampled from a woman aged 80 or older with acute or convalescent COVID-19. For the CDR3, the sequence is CASSLTFRDSLREQYF. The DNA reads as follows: TGTGCCAGCAGCTTAACGTTCAGAGACAGTCTACGGGAGCAGTACTTC.